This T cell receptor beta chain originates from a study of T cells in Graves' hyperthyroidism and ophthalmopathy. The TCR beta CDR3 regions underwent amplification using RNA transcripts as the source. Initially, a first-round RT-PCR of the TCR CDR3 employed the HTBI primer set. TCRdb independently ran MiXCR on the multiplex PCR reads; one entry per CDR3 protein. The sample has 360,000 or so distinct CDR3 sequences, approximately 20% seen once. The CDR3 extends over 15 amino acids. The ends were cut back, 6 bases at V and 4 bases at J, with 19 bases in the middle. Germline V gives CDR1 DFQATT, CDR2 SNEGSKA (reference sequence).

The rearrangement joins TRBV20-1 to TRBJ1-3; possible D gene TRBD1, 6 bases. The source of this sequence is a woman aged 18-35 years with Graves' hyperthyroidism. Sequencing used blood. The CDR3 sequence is CSAPPLTGLGNTIYF. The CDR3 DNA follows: TGCAGTGCCCCCCCCCTAACAGGGCTAGGAAACACCATATATTTT.